Presented here are 25 T cell receptor beta chains from one specimen sequenced in a study of post-analysis software for immune sequencing data. The study's findings and limits: TRBV5-6, TRBV5-1 and TRBV20-1 belonged to a set of about 5 TRBV segments that were more frequent in patients than controls.

TCR beta libraries were prepared from cDNA with unique molecular identifiers. One entry per CDR3 protein, called by TCRdb with MiXCR from the PCR reads. The sample gives hundreds of thousands of distinct CDR3 sequences, about 53% of which show up once; approximately 4.5% is in the top ten. Their cognate antigens are unknown. Sequences were obtained from blood. The receptors shown here come from a girl between 5 and 17 years old with multiple sclerosis.

CDR3 bases: TGTGCCAGCTCCCACTCCGGGGACTACGAGCAGTACTTC. Protein product: CASSHSGDYEQYF. The chain uses TRBV6-1 and TRBJ2-7, with D perhaps matching TRBD2 (5 bases). CDR3 length: 13 amino acids. V was cut by 8 bases and J by 3 bases, with 14 bases left in between. Germline CDR1 is MNHNS and CDR2 is SASEGT.

The rearrangement uses TRBV20-1 and TRBJ1-4; maybe TRBD1 (5 bases). Germline loops: CDR1 DFQATT, CDR2 SNEGSKA (reference sequence). V dropped 1 base and J dropped 13 bases, with 13 bases sitting between them. CDR3 length equals 12 residues. The CDR3 here is CSARVGGGGLFF. The DNA of the CDR3 is TGCAGTGCTAGAGTTGGGGGGGGTGGACTGTTTTTT.

This clonotype has only a few counts. The chain couples TRBV5-1 to TRBJ2-7; TRBD1 matches 9 bases. The junction had 3 bases not matched to a gene; V was cut back by 4 bases and J by 1 base. The CDR3 is made up of 14 amino acids. Germline V gives CDR1 SGHRS, CDR2 YFSETQ. CDR3 sequence reads: CASSRTGASYEQYF. The DNA of the CDR3 is TGCGCCAGCAGCCGGACAGGGGCGTCCTACGAGCAGTACTTC. The full variable domain, with the rest looked up from reference TRBV5-1 and TRBJ2-7, is KAGVTQTPRYLIKTRGQQVTLSCSPISGHRSVSWYQQTPGQGLQFLFEYFSETQRNKGNFPGRFSGRQFSNSRSEMNVSTLELGDSALYLCASSRTGASYEQYFGPGTRLTVT.

The rearrangement uses TRBV29-1 and TRBJ2-1; 13 bases align to TRBD2. Trimming removed 5 bases from V and 8 bases from J; junction bases left unmatched: 6. This CDR3 has 14 amino acids. Per the germline V gene, CDR1 is SQVTM and CDR2 is ANQGSEA. CDR3 sequence reads: CSVITSGGAYEQFF. CDR3 nucleotides: TGCAGCGTTATTACTAGCGGGGGGGCGTATGAGCAGTTCTTC.

The rearrangement joins TRBV29-1 to TRBJ1-1; D is uncertain. There are 12 residues in the CDR3. V lost 0 bases to trimming and J lost 6 bases, with 8 bases between them. Germline-derived CDR1 and CDR2 are SQVTM and ANQGSEA. DNA for the CDR3: TGCAGCGTTGAAGATCAAAGAGCTGAAGCTTTCTTT. This sequence encodes CSVEDQRAEAFF.

The chain has TRBV29-1 and TRBJ2-7; the match to TRBD2 covers 9 bases. The V gene end was trimmed by 6 bases and the J gene end by 3 bases; junction bases not matched to a gene: 9. The length of the CDR3 is 14 residues. CDR1 and CDR2 from the germline V gene are SQVTM and ANQGSEA. CDR3 in DNA: TGCAGCGTCTTAGCGGGAGTAATAAACTACGAGCAGTACTTC. Protein: CSVLAGVINYEQYF.

CDR3 in DNA: TGCAGCGCCAAGTATAGCAATCAGCCCCAGCATTTT. This sequence encodes CSAKYSNQPQHF. V is TRBV29-1 and J is TRBJ1-5; D is unclear. The V end was cut by 7 bases, the J end by 0 bases, with 7 bases between. Germline values: CDR1 SQVTM, CDR2 ANQGSEA. This CDR3 has 12 residues.

The rearrangement uses TRBV29-1 and TRBJ2-7; either TRBD1 or TRBD2 may fit D (5 bases each). The J call may be wrong; the DNA end is better matched by TRBJ2-5. The CDR3 runs to 12 residues. From germline, CDR1 is SQVTM and CDR2 ANQGSEA. The CDR3 nucleotides read TGCAGCGCTCAGTCCCTTGGGGGGACCCAGTACTTC. Translation gives CSAQSLGGTQYF.

This clonotype was observed a few times. The V gene is TRBV2, the J gene TRBJ2-1; 11 bases map to TRBD1. V gave up 11 bases and J gave up 3 bases; unmatched junction bases: 9. Germline lookup yields CDR1 SNHLY and CDR2 FYNNEI. CDR3 length: 15 residues. The CDR3 bases are TGTGCCTCCGCCGGGGACAGGGGGGGCTACAATGAGCAGTTCTTC. This gives the protein CASAGDRGGYNEQFF.

V usage is TRBV20-1 and J usage is TRBJ2-5; 13 bases map to TRBD2. The DNA end favors TRBJ2-7, so the J call may be wrong. CDR1 and CDR2 (germline): DFQATT, SNEGSKA (reference sequence). The CDR3 consists of 17 residues. In DNA form, the CDR3 reads TGCAGTGCTAGACCAAGCCAGGGACTAGCGGGATGGTACGAGCAGTACTTC. It translates to CSARPSQGLAGWYEQYF.

This clonotype was found a few times. The chain recombines TRBV20-1 with TRBJ2-1; TRBD2 matches at 7 bases. Germline V gene lookup returns CDR1 DFQATT and CDR2 SNEGSKA (reference sequence). This CDR3 has 13 residues. Trimming removed 1 base from V and 10 bases from J; junction bases left unmatched: 7. CDR3 bases: TGCAGTGCTAGAGCAGGAGGACTAGGCGAGCAGTTCTTC. Translation gives CSARAGGLGEQFF.

This rearrangement joins TRBV9 to TRBJ2-2; 7 bases match TRBD1. Germline V gene data show CDR1 as SGDLS and CDR2 as YYNGEE. V shed 3 bases and J 6 bases; nucleotides not matched to a gene: 8. The CDR3 runs 15 residues. CDR3 residues: CASSGKNRGAGELFF. The CDR3 DNA reads TGTGCCAGCAGCGGAAAAAACAGGGGAGCCGGGGAGCTGTTTTTT.

This clonotype has just a few counts. V is TRBV7-2 and J is TRBJ1-2; D is perhaps TRBD1 (6 bases). Germline-derived CDR1 and CDR2 are SGHTA and FQGNSA. The length of the CDR3 is 15 residues. Between the trimmed V and J ends, which lost 1 base and 4 bases, there was a span of 13 bases. CDR3 in DNA: TGTGCCAGCAGCTTAGTATCGGGGGGCGGCTATGGCTACACCTTC. Encoded protein: CASSLVSGGGYGYTF.

This clonotype has only a few counts. The rearrangement joins TRBV5-1 to TRBJ2-3; TRBD2 matches 7 bases. V dropped 0 bases and J dropped 4; count of bases not matched to a gene: 8. The germline gives CDR1 SGHRS, CDR2 YFSETQ. This CDR3 is 16 amino acids long. CDR3 loop: CASSLAGGSPADTQYF. The CDR3 bases are TGCGCCAGCAGCTTGGCCGGCGGGAGCCCCGCAGATACGCAGTATTTT.

This chain joins TRBV5-1 and TRBJ2-7; TRBD1 agrees at 7 bases. The ends lost 4 bases at V and 3 bases at J; junction bases unmatched: 7. The length of the CDR3 is 14 residues. Germline CDR1 SGHRS, CDR2 YFSETQ. The CDR3 sequence is CASSAPGTDYEQYF. The DNA for the CDR3 is TGCGCCAGCAGCGCCCCCGGGACAGACTACGAGCAGTACTTC.

The V and J genes are TRBV11-2 and TRBJ2-7; D gene uncertain. The CDR3 totals 12 residues. The germline CDR1 and CDR2 sequences are SGHAT and FQNNGV. Trimming shortened V by 3 bases and J by 6 bases, and 9 bases separated the two germline ends. The CDR3 protein is CASSLLRTEQYF. The CDR3 bases are TGTGCCAGCAGCTTGTTAAGGACCGAGCAGTACTTC.

The rearrangement links TRBV11-2 to TRBJ1-6; D not certain. The CDR3 loop spans 17 amino acids. V lost 1 base, J lost 2 bases, and 12 bases lay in between. CDR1 and CDR2 (germline): SGHAT, FQNNGV. CDR3 nucleotide sequence: TGTGCCAGCAGCTTAGTCGGTACAGAGACCTATAATTCACCCCTCCACTTT. Protein product: CASSLVGTETYNSPLHF.

This rearrangement joins TRBV20-1 to TRBJ2-3; 13 bases line up with TRBD2. After removal of 2 bases from V and 5 bases from J, the junction contained 7 bases not matched to a gene. The CDR3 runs 16 residues. CDR1 DFQATT and CDR2 SNEGSKA come from the germline V gene (reference sequence). The CDR3 nucleotides read TGCAGTGCTAGACCCGGACTAGCGGGAGTGAGAGATACGCAGTATTTT. Translation gives CSARPGLAGVRDTQYF.

The chain uses TRBV6-5 and TRBJ2-7; TRBD1 matches at 9 bases. Germline CDR1 MNHEY, CDR2 SVGAGI. This CDR3 contains 14 residues. With 6 bases clipped from V and 2 bases from J, the junction kept 5 bases outside the gene matches. CDR3 sequence reads: CASSDRGITYEQYF. The CDR3 DNA follows: TGTGCCAGCAGCGACAGGGGGATTACCTACGAGCAGTACTTC.

Only a few counts were recorded for this clonotype. The chain employs TRBV2 and TRBJ1-2; D call uncertain. Germline assignment: CDR1 SNHLY and CDR2 FYNNEI. The V end was cut by 4 bases, the J end by 12 bases, with 12 bases between. The CDR3 has 11 residues. The CDR3 is CASSVGILNTF. CDR3 DNA sequence: TGTGCCAGCAGTGTTGGTATTCTAAACACCTTC.

The chain uses TRBV7-9 and TRBJ1-1, with D uncertain. Germline V gene sequence: CDR1 SEHNR, CDR2 FQNEAQ (reference sequence). This CDR3 spans 12 amino acids. V was cut by 1 base and J by 10 bases, with 10 bases left in between. The CDR3 spells CASSLVDGRAFF. CDR3 nucleotide sequence: TGTGCCAGCAGCTTAGTTGATGGGAGAGCTTTCTTT. Drawing the rest from reference TRBV7-9 and TRBJ1-1, the complete variable domain is DTGVSQNPRHKITKRGQNVTFRCDPISEHNRLYWYRQTLGQGPEFLTYFQNEAQLEKSRLLSDRFSAERPKGSFSTLEIQRTEQGDSAMYLCASSLVDGRAFFGQGTRLTVV.

The genes are TRBV5-1 and TRBJ2-7; 10 bases line up with TRBD1. Losses at the gene ends were 1 base for V and 2 bases for J; bases not matched to a gene: 9. Germline V gene lookup returns CDR1 SGHRS and CDR2 YFSETQ. The CDR3 length is 17 residues. The CDR3 protein is CASSLTGGQGGTYEQYF. The CDR3 DNA sequence: TGCGCCAGCAGCTTGACCGGAGGACAGGGGGGGACCTACGAGCAGTACTTC.

A few counts support this clonotype. The genes are TRBV20-1 and TRBJ2-5; TRBD2 might be the D (5 bases). Between the trimmed V and J ends, which lost 1 base and 2 bases, there was a span of 14 bases. Germline CDR1 is DFQATT and CDR2 is SNEGSKA (reference sequence). This CDR3 spans 15 amino acids. The chain's CDR3 is CSARGLWTSQETQYF. DNA for the CDR3: TGCAGTGCTAGAGGCCTTTGGACTTCTCAAGAGACCCAGTACTTC.

V and J are TRBV10-3 and TRBJ1-6; D is undetermined. V gave up 2 bases and J gave up 9 bases, with 14 bases separating them. Germline V lookup: CDR1 ENHRY, CDR2 SYGVKD. This CDR3 is built from 15 residues. CDR3 coding DNA: TGTGCCATCAGTGAGACGGCTGATTTAAGTTCACCCCTCCACTTT. Protein: CAISETADLSSPLHF.

This chain links TRBV5-4 with TRBJ1-2, with 8 bases identical to TRBD1. The germline CDR1 and CDR2 sequences are SGHNT and YYREEE (reference sequence). The trim removed 6 bases at V and 2 bases at J, leaving 9 bases unmatched. The CDR3 covers 15 residues. CDR3 residues: CASTLVDRVNYGYTF. Written as DNA, the CDR3 is TGTGCCAGCACCCTAGTGGACAGGGTAAACTATGGCTACACCTTC.